A selection of T cell receptor beta chains follows, all from one sample in a study of T cell responses to AZD1222 COVID-19 vaccine. The assay was immunoSEQ multiplex PCR, and TCRdb's table has in-frame clones only and misses some. The repertoire includes 95,000 to 150,000 clones, about 90% of them detected once, and around 8% sits in the top ten. Sequences were derived from peripheral blood, sampled 28 days after the second AZD1222 dose. These receptors were obtained from an adult who received the AZD1222 COVID-19 vaccine. Each CDR3 is given with its conserved first and last residue. The order of the fields is D gene, CDR3 length, J gene, V gene, clone size, CDR3 DNA, CDR3 protein. D genes are given only for firm matches. Clone size, where shown, is once, few, many, or a class for clones that have expanded.

d_call: NA
cdr3_length: 11
j_call: TRBJ2-2
v_call: TRBV2
clone_size: NA
cdr3_nt: TGTGCCAGCAGTGGGCGGGGGGAGCTGTTTTTT
cdr3_aa: CASSGRGELFF

d_call: NA
cdr3_length: 12
j_call: TRBJ2-7
v_call: TRBV2
clone_size: NA
cdr3_nt: TGTGCCAGCACTCCAACAGATTACGAGCAGTACTTC
cdr3_aa: CASTPTDYEQYF

d_call: NA
cdr3_length: 14
j_call: TRBJ1-1
v_call: TRBV10-2
clone_size: NA
cdr3_nt: TGCGCCAGCAGCGACCATCATCAGGGCACTGAAGCTTTCTTT
cdr3_aa: CASSDHHQGTEAFF

d_call: TRBD2
cdr3_length: 15
j_call: TRBJ2-7
v_call: TRBV24-1
clone_size: NA
cdr3_nt: TGTGCCACCAGTTCTTTAGCGGGAGGGATCTACGAGCAGTACTTC
cdr3_aa: CATSSLAGGIYEQYF

d_call: TRBD1
cdr3_length: 14
j_call: TRBJ2-7
v_call: TRBV5-1
clone_size: NA
cdr3_nt: TGCGCCAGTTCCGAGGGGACAGGCTCAGTTACGCAGTACTTC
cdr3_aa: CASSEGTGSVTQYF

d_call: NA
cdr3_length: 17
j_call: TRBJ2-5
v_call: TRBV5-1
clone_size: once
cdr3_nt: TGCGCCAGCAGCTTGTCTTTGGGGGGCGCTGGGCAAGAGACCCAGTACTTC
cdr3_aa: CASSLSLGGAGQETQYF

d_call: NA
cdr3_length: 15
j_call: TRBJ1-5
v_call: TRBV2
clone_size: NA
cdr3_nt: TGTGCCAGCACCATGGTTCAGGGAGTGGGTCAGCCCCAGCATTTT
cdr3_aa: CASTMVQGVGQPQHF

d_call: TRBD2
cdr3_length: 15
j_call: TRBJ2-7
v_call: TRBV3-1/TRBV3-2
clone_size: few
cdr3_nt: TGTGCCAGCAGCCCCTCTAGCGGGAGCTCCTACGAGCAGTACTTC
cdr3_aa: CASSPSSGSSYEQYF

d_call: NA
cdr3_length: 15
j_call: TRBJ2-2
v_call: TRBV5-1
clone_size: NA
cdr3_nt: TGCGCCAGCAGCTTGGCCGGGCTCGAGACCGGGGAGCTGTTTTTT
cdr3_aa: CASSLAGLETGELFF

d_call: TRBD1
cdr3_length: 14
j_call: TRBJ2-5
v_call: TRBV28
clone_size: NA
cdr3_nt: TGTGCCAGCAGTATGGACAGGGTTCAAGAGACCCAGTACTTC
cdr3_aa: CASSMDRVQETQYF

d_call: NA
cdr3_length: 13
j_call: TRBJ1-4
v_call: TRBV10-3
clone_size: NA
cdr3_nt: TGTGCCATCAGTGTAGGAACTAATGAAAAACTGTTTTTT
cdr3_aa: CAISVGTNEKLFF

d_call: NA
cdr3_length: 14
j_call: TRBJ2-7
v_call: TRBV6-1
clone_size: NA
cdr3_nt: TGTGCCAGCAGTGAATGGAGGGAATCCTACGAGCAGTACTTC
cdr3_aa: CASSEWRESYEQYF

d_call: NA
cdr3_length: 16
j_call: TRBJ2-5
v_call: TRBV5-5
clone_size: NA
cdr3_nt: TGTGCCAGCAGCTTGGCCCGTGGTGAGATCCAAGAGACCCAGTACTTC
cdr3_aa: CASSLARGEIQETQYF

d_call: NA
cdr3_length: 15
j_call: TRBJ2-1
v_call: TRBV7-7
clone_size: NA
cdr3_nt: TGTGCTAGCAGCTTAGGGAGCGGTACCTACAATGAGCAGTTCTTC
cdr3_aa: CASSLGSGTYNEQFF

d_call: TRBD2
cdr3_length: 13
j_call: TRBJ2-7
v_call: TRBV6-6
clone_size: NA
cdr3_nt: TGTGCCAGCAGTTTAGCGGGAGTGAACGAGCAGTACTTC
cdr3_aa: CASSLAGVNEQYF

d_call: NA
cdr3_length: 15
j_call: TRBJ2-2
v_call: TRBV10-3
clone_size: NA
cdr3_nt: TGTGCCAGCGGAACCGGGACTGCGAACACCGGGGAGCTGTTTTTT
cdr3_aa: CASGTGTANTGELFF

d_call: TRBD2
cdr3_length: 16
j_call: TRBJ2-5
v_call: TRBV6-6
clone_size: once
cdr3_nt: TGTGCCAGCAAAATTAGGACTAGCGGGATTGGAGAGACCCAGTACTTC
cdr3_aa: CASKIRTSGIGETQYF

d_call: NA
cdr3_length: 16
j_call: TRBJ1-5
v_call: TRBV27
clone_size: NA
cdr3_nt: TGTGCCAGCAGTCCTACCTCGGCAGGGACCAATCAGCCCCAGCATTTT
cdr3_aa: CASSPTSAGTNQPQHF

d_call: NA
cdr3_length: 15
j_call: TRBJ2-5
v_call: TRBV11-2
clone_size: NA
cdr3_nt: TGTGCCAGCAGCTTTGGGCAGGGCTACCAAGAGACCCAGTACTTC
cdr3_aa: CASSFGQGYQETQYF

d_call: TRBD1
cdr3_length: 17
j_call: TRBJ1-3
v_call: TRBV7-2
clone_size: few
cdr3_nt: TGTGCCAGCAGCAAGGAATCAGGGGACAGGGGGTGGAACACCATATATTTT
cdr3_aa: CASSKESGDRGWNTIYF

d_call: NA
cdr3_length: 15
j_call: TRBJ2-1
v_call: TRBV11-2
clone_size: NA
cdr3_nt: TGTGCCAGCAGCTTTAGATCTCCTGCCTACAATGAGCAGTTCTTC
cdr3_aa: CASSFRSPAYNEQFF

d_call: TRBD1
cdr3_length: 15
j_call: TRBJ1-2
v_call: TRBV3-1/TRBV3-2
clone_size: NA
cdr3_nt: TGTGCCAGCAGCCAAGAGGCCGGGACAGGGTCTGGCTACACCTTC
cdr3_aa: CASSQEAGTGSGYTF

d_call: TRBD1
cdr3_length: 15
j_call: TRBJ1-4
v_call: TRBV27
clone_size: NA
cdr3_nt: TGTGCCAGCAGTTTTCAGGACAGGGCGGGAGAAAAACTGTTTTTT
cdr3_aa: CASSFQDRAGEKLFF

d_call: NA
cdr3_length: 18
j_call: TRBJ2-3
v_call: TRBV7-9
clone_size: NA
cdr3_nt: TGTGCCAGCAGCTTAGAGTTGGTGTGGGTAACTAGCACAGATACGCAGTATTTT
cdr3_aa: CASSLELVWVTSTDTQYF

d_call: TRBD1
cdr3_length: 13
j_call: TRBJ1-1
v_call: TRBV28
clone_size: NA
cdr3_nt: TGTGCCAGCAGTTCCCCAAACAGGGGAGAAGCTTTCTTT
cdr3_aa: CASSSPNRGEAFF

d_call: NA
cdr3_length: 15
j_call: TRBJ1-3
v_call: TRBV28
clone_size: NA
cdr3_nt: TGTGCCAGCAGTTCGCCGGGGTTTGCTGGAAACACCATATATTTT
cdr3_aa: CASSSPGFAGNTIYF

d_call: TRBD1
cdr3_length: 15
j_call: TRBJ1-5
v_call: TRBV7-6
clone_size: NA
cdr3_nt: TGTGCCAGCAGCTCCAGACAGGGCAGAAATCAGCCCCAGCATTTT
cdr3_aa: CASSSRQGRNQPQHF

d_call: NA
cdr3_length: 13
j_call: TRBJ1-1
v_call: TRBV28
clone_size: NA
cdr3_nt: TGTGCCAGCAGTTTACAGACGAACACTGAAGCTTTCTTT
cdr3_aa: CASSLQTNTEAFF

d_call: NA
cdr3_length: 17
j_call: TRBJ1-2
v_call: TRBV11-2
clone_size: NA
cdr3_nt: TGTGCCAGCAGCTTAGGGCGGCTCAGGGATGACAACTATGGCTACACCTTC
cdr3_aa: CASSLGRLRDDNYGYTF

d_call: NA
cdr3_length: 14
j_call: TRBJ1-2
v_call: TRBV29-1
clone_size: few
cdr3_nt: TGCAGCGAGATGTCCCCCGGGACGGGCTATGGCTACACCTTC
cdr3_aa: CSEMSPGTGYGYTF

d_call: NA
cdr3_length: 14
j_call: TRBJ1-4
v_call: TRBV29-1
clone_size: NA
cdr3_nt: TGCAGCGTTCAAGGATCCGCAACTAATGAAAAACTGTTTTTT
cdr3_aa: CSVQGSATNEKLFF

d_call: NA
cdr3_length: 16
j_call: TRBJ2-3
v_call: TRBV7-2
clone_size: NA
cdr3_nt: TGTGCCAGCAGCCCGCAGTGGGGAAGAGTCACAGATACGCAGTATTTT
cdr3_aa: CASSPQWGRVTDTQYF

d_call: NA
cdr3_length: 14
j_call: TRBJ2-1
v_call: TRBV5-5
clone_size: NA
cdr3_nt: TGTGCCAGCAGCTTGAACGGGGCCTACAATGAGCAGTTCTTC
cdr3_aa: CASSLNGAYNEQFF

d_call: TRBD1
cdr3_length: 15
j_call: TRBJ1-3
v_call: TRBV28
clone_size: once
cdr3_nt: TGTGCCAGCAGCCACGACAGGGTTTCTGGAAACACCATATATTTT
cdr3_aa: CASSHDRVSGNTIYF

d_call: NA
cdr3_length: 14
j_call: TRBJ1-2
v_call: TRBV3-1/TRBV3-2
clone_size: NA
cdr3_nt: TGTGCCAGCAGCCCCGGGGGGGGGAGCTATGGCTACACCTTC
cdr3_aa: CASSPGGGSYGYTF

d_call: NA
cdr3_length: 15
j_call: TRBJ1-3
v_call: TRBV6-5
clone_size: NA
cdr3_nt: TGTGCCAGCAGTATTGCGGGTGGCAGCGGAAACACCATATATTTT
cdr3_aa: CASSIAGGSGNTIYF

d_call: NA
cdr3_length: 12
j_call: TRBJ2-1
v_call: TRBV5-4
clone_size: few
cdr3_nt: TGTGCCAGCAGCTTGGACTGGAATGAGCAGTTCTTC
cdr3_aa: CASSLDWNEQFF

d_call: NA
cdr3_length: 13
j_call: TRBJ2-7
v_call: TRBV7-8
clone_size: NA
cdr3_nt: TGTGCCAGCAGCTTTGAGGTCTCCTACGAGCAGTACTTC
cdr3_aa: CASSFEVSYEQYF